Listed below are T cell receptor beta chains from one sample, sequenced in a study of monozygotic twins with inflammatory bowel disease. TCRdb derives one entry per CDR3 protein from the 5' RACE reads, leaving out DNA. This sample contains hundreds of thousands of distinct CDR3 sequences. Sequences were obtained from blood. These receptor sequences come from a human donor with ulcerative colitis or Crohn's disease, or a healthy co-twin of an affected twin (not recorded which). Each CDR3 is given with its conserved first and last residue. Each record gives: J gene, V gene, CDR3 protein.

TRBJ1-4 TRBV7-9 CASSLGGRQEKLFF
TRBJ1-2 TRBV12-3/TRBV12-4 CASALANYGYTF
TRBJ2-3 TRBV5-5 CASSRRSGTDTQYF
TRBJ1-2 TRBV29-1 CSVVGTLYGYTF
TRBJ2-1 TRBV27 CASKQGLVYNEQFF
TRBJ2-1 TRBV3-1 CASSQGGRATLRFF
TRBJ2-5 TRBV24-1 CATSDWGEGLQVETQYF
TRBJ2-7 TRBV6-1 CASSENSTPQTYF
TRBJ2-7 TRBV6-1 CASSVSRGAYEQYF
TRBJ2-1 TRBV7-8 CASSLEVGDSYNEQFF
TRBJ2-4 TRBV27 CASSTSSGGNIQYF
TRBJ2-7 TRBV24-1 CATSEPGTGEQYF
TRBJ1-3 TRBV7-8 CASSPYRVVSGNTIYF
TRBJ2-1 TRBV7-2 CASGIAGGLNEQFF
TRBJ2-7 TRBV6-6 CASSWTNEQYF
TRBJ1-1 TRBV7-8 CASSLGTGGRTEAFF
TRBJ2-2 TRBV5-4 CASSRGGTSTGELFF
TRBJ2-1 TRBV29-1 CSVGGRVYNEQFF
TRBJ2-3 TRBV5-1 CASSLATGTGGLDTQYF
TRBJ1-1 TRBV12-3/TRBV12-4 CASSLVQGVNTEAFF
TRBJ2-2 TRBV28 CASSSDRGRVTGELFF
TRBJ2-3 TRBV11-2 CASTLGDRTSLLNTDTQYF
TRBJ2-5 TRBV3-1 CASRRTPPAETQYF
TRBJ2-1 TRBV20-1 CSAARLAGGNNEQFF
TRBJ2-3 TRBV6-2/TRBV6-3 CASSYGPGTVGTDTQYF
TRBJ2-7 TRBV28 CASSPPTAYEQYF
TRBJ2-1 TRBV28 CASSSPGDSRNEQFF
TRBJ2-6 TRBV1 CTSSQVSSARSGANVLTF
TRBJ1-5 TRBV20-1 CSGKTGNQPQHF
TRBJ2-3 TRBV4-1 CASSQVRGLGVGGDTQYF
TRBJ1-2 TRBV27 CASKDSYLSFYGYTF
TRBJ2-1 TRBV2 CASRADGNKFF
TRBJ2-1 TRBV20-1 CSLLHSNEQFF
TRBJ1-2 TRBV29-1 CSGQRGGADGYTF
TRBJ1-1 TRBV5-4 CASSFSLSPNTEAFF
TRBJ1-1 TRBV5-1 CASSSRPTGDGMNPEAFF
TRBJ2-6 TRBV6-5 CASSYRDRTDSGANVLTF
TRBJ1-1 TRBV7-2 CASSRQAGNTEAFF
TRBJ2-2 TRBV5-1 CASSGQGSNTGELFF
TRBJ2-7 TRBV20-1 CSARDRGEAGYEQYF
TRBJ2-3 TRBV4-2 CASSSARGVSTDTQYF
TRBJ2-7 TRBV7-9 CASSTPGTGSYEQYF